Below, 27 T cell receptor beta chains from the same sample are listed, as sequenced in a study of T cell repertoires in aging, cancer and after chemotherapy. A mixed TRB-A/B primer pool amplified rearranged TRB by multiplex touch-down PCR. TCRdb reprocessed the multiplex PCR reads via MiXCR and lists one record per CDR3 protein. The sample includes some 2,500 distinct CDR3 sequences, around 25% of them seen just once. TCR beta rearrangements were amplified from peripheral blood genomic DNA. Sequences were obtained from blood. The receptors were gathered from a human donor with a solid tumor.

This clonotype is judged medium-sized. The rearrangement links TRBV19 to TRBJ1-3; D unresolved. V was clipped by 11 bases and J by 4 bases, with 9 bases between them. This CDR3 contains 11 residues. Germline V CDR1 and CDR2: LNHDA, SQIVND (reference sequence). In nucleotides, the CDR3 is TGTGCCGCCACGACCGGAAACACCATATATTTT. Translation gives CAATTGNTIYF.

This clonotype is termed medium-sized. This chain links TRBV5-6 with TRBJ2-1, with a tentative D call TRBD2 (7 bases). This CDR3 region has 17 residues. Germline V CDR1 and CDR2: SGHDT, YYEEEE. V was shortened by 0 bases and J by 2 bases, with 15 bases between the two germline ends. The CDR3 DNA reads TGTGCCAGCAGCTTGGTCTTCACGGGGGGCGCCTACAATGAGCAGTTCTTC. This encodes CASSLVFTGGAYNEQFF.

Sample share makes this clonotype large. The J gene is TRBJ2-3, the V gene TRBV19; 11 bases map to TRBD2. With V trimmed by 7 bases and J by 2 bases, 5 bases remained unmatched. The CDR3 is 15 amino acids. Germline-derived CDR1 and CDR2 are LNHDA and SQIVND (reference sequence). The CDR3 coding sequence is TGTGCCAGTACCATTAGCGGGGGGGCCACAGATACGCAGTATTTT. This codes for CASTISGGATDTQYF.

In its sample, this clonotype is medium-sized. This sequence joins TRBV19 and TRBJ1-6; D is possibly TRBD1 (6 bases). The germline V gene encodes CDR1 LNHDA and CDR2 SQIVND (reference sequence). V dropped 7 bases and J dropped 0 bases, with 10 bases sitting between them. This CDR3 comprises 15 residues. In DNA form, the CDR3 reads TGTGCCAGTAAAGGGGGGAGCTCCTATAATTCACCCCTCCACTTT. Protein sequence: CASKGGSSYNSPLHF.

By its share, this clonotype is large. V and J are TRBV15 and TRBJ2-2; D is undetermined. Germline V CDR1 and CDR2: LNHNV, YYDKDF (reference sequence). The CDR3 is 13 amino acids. V gave up 3 bases and J gave up 3 bases, with 5 bases separating them. As DNA, the CDR3 is TGTGCCACCAGCAGGCGAGACACCGGGGAGCTGTTTTTT. It yields the protein CATSRRDTGELFF.

In this sample, this clonotype is large (0.1 to 1%). The genes are TRBV19 and TRBJ2-1; 9 bases align to TRBD2. CDR1 is LNHDA, CDR2 SQIVND, per germline (reference sequence). The CDR3 is made up of 14 amino acids. After removal of 4 bases from V and 5 bases from J, the junction contained 3 bases not matched to a gene. CDR3 region: CASSSGGGHNEQFF. As DNA, the CDR3 is TGTGCCAGTAGTAGCGGGGGGGGCCACAATGAGCAGTTCTTC.

This clonotype was observed a handful of times. The rearrangement joins TRBV4-1 to TRBJ1-2, with D perhaps TRBD1 (5 bases). CDR1 and CDR2 (germline): MGHRA, YSYEKL. The V end was cut by 4 bases, the J end by 7 bases, with 19 bases between. This CDR3 has 15 amino acids. This chain's CDR3 is CASSRNDRERIGYTF. The CDR3 nucleotides are TGCGCCAGCAGCCGAAACGACAGAGAGCGGATTGGCTACACCTTC.

The chain is built from TRBV20-1 and TRBJ2-5, with TRBD2 identical over 12 bases. CDR1 and CDR2 from the germline V gene are DFQATT and SNEGSKA (reference sequence). CDR3 length: 16 residues. Unmatched junction bases numbered 6, after V lost 0 bases and J lost 4 bases. DNA for the CDR3: TGCAGTGCTAGAGACCCTAGCGGGGGGGAGTCAGAGACCCAGTACTTC. This codes for CSARDPSGGESETQYF.

V and J are TRBV5-1 and TRBJ1-4; 8 positions agree with TRBD1. Losses at the gene ends were 7 bases for V and 8 bases for J; bases not matched to a gene: 10. This CDR3 contains 14 residues. CDR1 SGHRS and CDR2 YFSETQ come from the germline V gene. The CDR3 loop is CASGLDRADEKLFF. In DNA, the CDR3 is TGCGCCAGCGGGTTGGACAGGGCGGACGAAAAACTGTTTTTT.

The V and J genes are TRBV5-1 and TRBJ2-5; perhaps TRBD1 as D (6 bases). V dropped 1 base and J dropped 2 bases, with 12 bases sitting between them. CDR3 size: 15 residues. Per the germline V gene, CDR1 is SGHRS and CDR2 is YFSETQ. Here the CDR3 reads CASSLQAGAQETQYF. CDR3 coding DNA: TGCGCCAGCAGCTTGCAGGCAGGGGCACAAGAGACCCAGTACTTC.

This clonotype has only a few counts. The chain recombines TRBV20-1 with TRBJ2-3; maybe TRBD2 (6 bases). This CDR3 contains 16 residues. Germline CDR1 reads DFQATT; CDR2 reads SNEGSKA (reference sequence). V gave up 3 bases and J gave up 0 bases, with 16 bases separating them. For the CDR3, the DNA is TGCAGTGCTAGGAGGGCTAGCGCCCTTAGCACAGATACGCAGTATTTT. Protein sequence: CSARRASALSTDTQYF.

V usage is TRBV15 and J usage is TRBJ1-3; 8 bases fit TRBD1. The CDR3 is 16 amino acids. J gave up 3 bases and V 4 bases, and 8 bases lay outside the gene matches. Germline lookup yields CDR1 LNHNV and CDR2 YYDKDF (reference sequence). CDR3 nucleotides: TGTGCCACCAGCATCGGAGACAGGGGTCGTGGAAACACCATATATTTT. It codes for CATSIGDRGRGNTIYF.

In this sample, this clonotype is medium-sized. The junction departs from germline at one end; a sequencing error may be responsible. V gene TRBV12-3 or TRBV12-4 combines with J gene TRBJ1-2, with TRBD1 matching 7 bases. The CDR3 extends over 13 amino acids. CDR3 sequence (DNA): TGTGCCAGCACCGCGACCGGGACAGCCTTTTTATCGTTC. Protein: CASTATGTAFLSF.

This clonotype is medium-sized (0.01 to 0.1%) by share. The chain carries TRBV7-6 and TRBJ1-6; the match to TRBD1 covers 8 bases. Germline V lookup: CDR1 SGHVS, CDR2 FNYEAQ. The V gene end was trimmed by 3 bases and the J gene end by 9 bases; junction bases not matched to a gene: 4. The CDR3 runs to 14 residues. CDR3 loop: CASSFGQGGSPLHF. CDR3 nucleotide sequence: TGTGCCAGCAGCTTCGGACAGGGCGGTTCACCCCTCCACTTT.

The rearrangement uses TRBV20-1 and TRBJ1-2; D perhaps matches TRBD1 (6 bases). The CDR3 covers 13 residues. With 3 bases removed from V and 4 bases from J, the gap between germline ends came to 12 bases. The germline V gene encodes CDR1 DFQATT and CDR2 SNEGSKA (reference sequence). The CDR3 reads CSARVDRRYGYTF. CDR3 DNA sequence: TGCAGTGCTAGGGTAGACAGGCGCTATGGCTACACCTTC.

Sample share makes this clonotype medium-sized. The rearrangement links TRBV12-3 or TRBV12-4 to TRBJ2-2; 9 bases align to TRBD2. This CDR3 has 17 amino acids. The V gene end was trimmed by 7 bases and the J gene end by 5 bases; junction bases not matched to a gene: 14. CDR3 bases: TGTGCCAGCACCCCTAGATCCTCTAGCGGGGTTACCGGGGAGCTGTTTTTT. It encodes CASTPRSSSGVTGELFF.

In regard to this clonotype: This sequence may be a read error, since a much larger clone differs from it by one base. This chain uses TRBV19 with TRBJ1-6; tentative D call: TRBD1 (6 bases). The CDR3 has 15 residues. Germline-derived CDR1 and CDR2 are LNHDA and SQIVND (reference sequence). The DNA of the CDR3 is TGTGCCAGTAAAGGGGGGAGCTCCTATAATTCACCCCTCGACTTT. Its protein is CASKGGSSYNSPLDF.

The chain uses TRBV2 and TRBJ2-2; D is unresolved. V dropped 6 bases and J dropped 6 bases, with 11 bases sitting between them. This CDR3 comprises 13 residues. Germline CDR1 is SNHLY and CDR2 is FYNNEI. CDR3 residues: CASSFTAPGELFF. The CDR3 DNA sequence: TGTGCCAGCAGCTTTACGGCCCCCGGGGAGCTGTTTTTT.

This clonotype counts as large. The chain carries TRBV18 and TRBJ2-3; D might be TRBD1 (6 bases). Germline CDR1 KGHSH, CDR2 LQKENI. V lost 6 bases and J 0 bases, leaving 19 bases between the germline ends. CDR3 length: 17 amino acids. In DNA, the CDR3 is TGTGCCAGCTCGGCAAAACAGGGTGCATCTAGCACAGATACGCAGTATTTT. It codes for CASSAKQGASSTDTQYF.

As concerns this clonotype: A read error is possible here, since a much larger clone lies one base away. The chain combines TRBV12-3 or TRBV12-4 with TRBJ2-1; D is perhaps TRBD2 (7 bases). The CDR3 length is 16 residues. DNA of the CDR3: TGTGCCAGCAGTCCCGAGGGGGGGGCTTATCTCAATAAGCAGTTCTTC. Translation: CASSPEGGAYLNKQFF.

This clonotype counts as medium-sized (0.01 to 0.1%). The rearrangement uses TRBV5-6 and TRBJ1-2; possible D gene TRBD1, 5 bases. There are 13 residues in the CDR3. Trimming removed 2 bases from V and 6 bases from J, with 11 bases in between. CDR1 SGHDT and CDR2 YYEEEE come from the germline V gene. This CDR3 reads CASSFGGQDGYTF. The CDR3 region has the DNA TGTGCCAGCAGCTTTGGCGGACAAGATGGCTACACCTTC. The whole variable domain, filled in from reference TRBV5-6 and TRBJ1-2, reads DAGVTQSPTHLIKTRGQQVTLRCSPKSGHDTVSWYQQALGQGPQFIFQYYEEEERQRGNFPDRFSGHQFPNYSSELNVNALLLGDSALYLCASSFGGQDGYTFGSGTRLTVV.

This chain links TRBV7-2 with TRBJ1-3, with a tentative D call TRBD1 (5 bases). Per the germline V gene, CDR1 is SGHTA and CDR2 is FQGNSA. V was cut by 4 bases and J by 0 bases, with 13 bases left in between. CDR3 size: 16 residues. DNA for the CDR3: TGTGCCAGCAGCTGGGACTCCACCGACTCTGGAAACACCATATATTTT. It is translated as CASSWDSTDSGNTIYF.

The V gene is TRBV4-3, the J gene TRBJ1-1; TRBD1 matches 8 bases. The CDR3 covers 14 residues. Trimming cost V 3 bases and J 7 bases; bases outside gene matches: 7. Looked up from germline, CDR1 is LGHNA and CDR2 is YSLEER. The CDR3 protein is CASSQRDRSLEAFF. The CDR3 bases are TGCGCCAGCAGCCAGCGGGACAGGTCCCTTGAAGCTTTCTTT.

By frequency in the sample, this clonotype is medium-sized. J is TRBJ2-5 and V is TRBV15; 10 bases match TRBD2. The V and J ends lost 5 bases and 5 bases, in that order; junction bases with no gene match: 17. Germline V gene sequence: CDR1 LNHNV, CDR2 YYDKDF (reference sequence). The CDR3 runs 18 residues. In DNA form, the CDR3 reads TGTGCCACCAGCGGGGACAAGAACCCGGGACTAGCGTTCGAGACCCAGTACTTC. Encoded protein: CATSGDKNPGLAFETQYF.

This clonotype is categorized as medium-sized. The V and J genes are TRBV12-3 or TRBV12-4 and TRBJ2-1, with 7 bases lining up with TRBD1. The CDR3 loop spans 15 amino acids. The V gene end was trimmed by 5 bases and the J gene end by 2 bases; junction bases not matched to a gene: 6. This CDR3 is CASSPHRGPYNEQFF. The DNA of the CDR3 is TGTGCCAGCAGTCCCCACAGGGGACCCTACAATGAGCAGTTCTTC.

Only a few counts were recorded for this clonotype. This sequence joins TRBV7-9 and TRBJ2-1, with D possibly TRBD2 on 6 matching bases. The CDR3 contains 14 residues. V was clipped by 3 bases and J by 5 bases, with 11 bases between them. Per germline, CDR1 SEHNR and CDR2 FQNEAQ (reference sequence). This CDR3 is CASSFGGFNNEQFF. The CDR3 DNA is TGTGCCAGCAGCTTTGGGGGGTTTAACAATGAGCAGTTCTTC.

This clonotype was observed once. A junction boundary mismatches the germline segment, possibly from a read error. The chain uses TRBV4-2 and TRBJ2-2; 8 bases map to TRBD2. The germline V gene encodes CDR1 LGHNA and CDR2 YNFKEQ. The CDR3 runs to 15 residues. The CDR3 protein is CASSQRVAGTGELFF. CDR3 bases: TGCGCCAGCAGCCAAAGGGTAGCGGGAACCGGGGAGCTGTTTTTT.